The clone carrying this T cell receptor (beta chain) was detected only a few times. The antigen remains undetermined. The time point here: patch test 3, about 24 weeks after DPC sensitization. The treatment was: therapeutic diphenylcyclopropenone sensitization with weekly scalp DPC. In the authors' workflow: Sample-level TCR yields exhibited a median of about 91,000, with a range of roughly 20,000 to 750,000. TCRdb ran MiXCR on the RACE reads and lists one entry per CDR3 protein. These V and J calls derive from TCRdb rather than the authors' analysis. The sample consists of over 150,000 distinct CDR3 sequences, about a quarter of them appearing once. This CDR3 contains 17 residues. V lost 5 bases to trimming and J lost 3 bases; unmatched junction nucleotides: 13. The germline CDR1 and CDR2 sequences are SGHAT and FQDESV (reference sequence). The data were obtained in a study of human T cells and chemical hapten exposure. Whole-study context: Patients had diphenylcyclopropenone applied to the scalp weekly throughout the approximately 25-week study. General study findings and limits: No alteration of TCRs above 1 in 1000 frequency was seen with DPC sensitization.

V and J are TRBV11-1 and TRBJ1-2, with 9 bases lining up with TRBD1. This material consisted of whole blood, taken in connection with sensitization to the hapten diphenylcyclopropenone (DPC). The clonotype originates from a woman younger than 30 with alopecia areata. Some clones in this sample may be carry-over from other donors' samples. Here the CDR3 DNA reads TGTGCCAGCAGCGCTACCGGGACAGGGCAACACTACTATGGCTACACCTTC. This codes for CASSATGTGQHYYGYTF.